The 8 T cell receptor beta chains listed next were all sequenced from one sample in a study of radiotherapy plus CTLA-4 blockade in lung cancer. Using immunoSEQ multiplex PCR, the repertoire was profiled, and TCRdb retains in-frame clones only, with some absent. This table holds around 44,000 clones, about 86% found once. Sequenced material: peripheral blood, taken from a patient treated with radiotherapy plus ipilimumab. Receptors originate from a human donor with non-small cell lung cancer that progressed on radiotherapy plus ipilimumab. Some clones in this sample may be carry-over from other donors' samples.

J is TRBJ2-3 and V is TRBV6-1; TRBD2 agrees at 7 bases. This CDR3 is 15 amino acids long. The germline V gene has CDR1 MNHNS and CDR2 SASEGT. The trim removed 1 base at V and 0 bases at J, leaving 1 base unmatched. The CDR3 DNA sequence: TGTGCCAGCAGTGAAGGAGCGGGGAGCACAGATACGCAGTATTTT. This sequence encodes CASSEGAGSTDTQYF.

The rearrangement joins TRBV6-1 to TRBJ1-2, with TRBD1 as a possible D gene (5 bases). Per the germline V gene, CDR1 is MNHNS and CDR2 is SASEGT. The V end lost 9 bases, the J end lost 7 bases, and 15 bases lay between the germline ends. CDR3 length: 12 amino acids. CDR3 nucleotide sequence: TGTGCCAGGGGGGAGTGGGGACTTGGCTACACCTTC. It codes for CARGEWGLGYTF.

V usage is TRBV27 and J usage is TRBJ2-1, with TRBD1 matching over 9 bases. This CDR3 comprises 14 residues. V lost 4 bases, J lost 5 bases, and 3 bases stayed unmatched. The germline CDR1 and CDR2 sequences are MNHEY and SMNVEV (reference sequence). The CDR3 DNA reads as TGTGCCAGCAGTTCAGGACAGGGGAACAATGAGCAGTTCTTC. This codes for CASSSGQGNNEQFF.

The rearrangement links TRBV29-1 to TRBJ1-1, with D possibly being TRBD1 (6 bases). Trimming took 6 bases from V and 7 from J, leaving 12 bases between them. CDR1 is SQVTM, CDR2 ANQGSEA, per germline. The CDR3 totals 11 residues. The DNA of the CDR3 is TGCAGCGTGGCTCAGGGGTTTGAAGCTTTCTTT. As protein: CSVAQGFEAFF.

The chain uses TRBV9 and TRBJ2-5; 10 nucleotides agree with TRBD2. The V gene end was trimmed by 4 bases and the J gene end by 9 bases; junction bases not matched to a gene: 9. Per germline, CDR1 SGDLS and CDR2 YYNGEE. The CDR3 is 14 residues long. This chain's CDR3 is CASSLETSGSAQYF. DNA for the CDR3: TGTGCCAGCAGCCTAGAGACTAGCGGGTCGGCCCAGTACTTC.

The chain has TRBV6-6 and TRBJ1-1, with a possible D match to TRBD1 (6 bases). In germline, CDR1 is MNHNY, CDR2 SVGAGI (reference sequence). This CDR3 comprises 16 residues. Between the trimmed V and J ends, which lost 0 bases and 3 bases, there was a span of 14 bases. CDR3 nucleotides: TGTGCCAGCAGTTACTCGATCTCAGGGGCCGACACTGAAGCTTTCTTT. Protein: CASSYSISGADTEAFF.

The chain combines TRBV4-1 with TRBJ2-5; TRBD2 aligns across 7 bases. The germline V gene encodes CDR1 MGHRA and CDR2 YSYEKL. The CDR3 sequence is 15 residues long. The junction had 10 bases not matched to a gene; V was cut back by 4 bases and J by 5 bases. The chain's CDR3 is CASSPPRGGGETQYF. The DNA for the CDR3 is TGCGCCAGCAGCCCCCCTCGCGGGGGAGGGGAGACCCAGTACTTC.

The chain recombines TRBV4-1 with TRBJ2-7; a possible D gene is TRBD1 (6 bases). V lost 0 bases to trimming and J lost 3 bases, with 9 bases between them. The CDR3 spans 14 residues. From germline, CDR1 is MGHRA and CDR2 YSYEKL. The CDR3 DNA follows: TGCGCCAGCAGCCAAGATACAGGGATCTACGAGCAGTACTTC. Residues: CASSQDTGIYEQYF.